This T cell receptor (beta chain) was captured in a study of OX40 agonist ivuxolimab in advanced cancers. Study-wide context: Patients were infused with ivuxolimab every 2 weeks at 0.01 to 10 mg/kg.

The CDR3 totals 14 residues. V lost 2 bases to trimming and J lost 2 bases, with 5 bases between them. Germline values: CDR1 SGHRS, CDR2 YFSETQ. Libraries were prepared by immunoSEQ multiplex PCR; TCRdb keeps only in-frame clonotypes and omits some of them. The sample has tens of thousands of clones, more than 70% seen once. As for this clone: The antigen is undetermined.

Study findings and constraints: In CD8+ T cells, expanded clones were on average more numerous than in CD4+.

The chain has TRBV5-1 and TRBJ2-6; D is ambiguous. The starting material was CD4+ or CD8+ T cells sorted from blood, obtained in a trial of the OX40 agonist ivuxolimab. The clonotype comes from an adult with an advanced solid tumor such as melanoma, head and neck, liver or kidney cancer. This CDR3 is CASSLGPGANVLTF. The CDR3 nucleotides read TGCGCCAGCAGCTTAGGCCCTGGGGCCAACGTCCTGACTTTC. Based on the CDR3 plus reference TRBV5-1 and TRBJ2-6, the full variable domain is KAGVTQTPRYLIKTRGQQVTLSCSPISGHRSVSWYQQTPGQGLQFLFEYFSETQRNKGNFPGRFSGRQFSNSRSEMNVSTLELGDSALYLCASSLGPGANVLTFGAGSRLTVL.